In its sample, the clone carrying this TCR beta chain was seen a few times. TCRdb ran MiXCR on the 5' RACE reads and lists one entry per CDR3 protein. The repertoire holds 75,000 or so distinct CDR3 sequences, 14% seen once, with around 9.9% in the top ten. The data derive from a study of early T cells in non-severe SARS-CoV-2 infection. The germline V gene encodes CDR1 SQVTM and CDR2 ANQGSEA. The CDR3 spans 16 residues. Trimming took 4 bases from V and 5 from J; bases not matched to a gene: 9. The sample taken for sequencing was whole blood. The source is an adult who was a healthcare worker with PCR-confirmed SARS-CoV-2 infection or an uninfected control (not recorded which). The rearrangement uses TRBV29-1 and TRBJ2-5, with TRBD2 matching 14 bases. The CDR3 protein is CSVAPGLAGAEETQYF. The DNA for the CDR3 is TGCAGCGTTGCTCCGGGACTAGCGGGGGCTGAGGAGACCCAGTACTTC.